This TCR beta chain was sequenced during a study of cytomegalovirus exposure and HLA in healthy donors. Use of 60 Vbeta and 13 Jbeta primers characterized the PCR. Profiling relied on immunoSEQ multiplex PCR, and the TCRdb table lists in-frame clones only, not all of them. The sample holds 150,000 to 200,000 clones, more than 75% seen once. Study conclusions and caveats: Across all donors, roughly uniform sequencing depth was an assumption of the presence/absence analyses. Several V segments, TRBV6-2 and TRBV6-3 among them, could not be told apart and were dropped. Most TCR sequences were seen very rarely across donors, but some public TCRs occurred in many.

Of note for this clone: The antigen remains undetermined.

The CDR3 is 11 amino acids. V was trimmed by 3 bases and J by 6 bases, leaving 9 bases between them. From germline, CDR1 is SQVTM and CDR2 ANQGSEA. Sequenced: PBMCs. The chain combines TRBV29-1 with TRBJ2-7; the D gene is possibly TRBD2 (6 bases). The TCR comes from a woman in her twenties or thirties in good health and CMV-seropositive. This chain's CDR3 is CSVEMGGEQYF. The DNA of the CDR3 is TGCAGCGTTGAGATGGGAGGCGAGCAGTACTTC.